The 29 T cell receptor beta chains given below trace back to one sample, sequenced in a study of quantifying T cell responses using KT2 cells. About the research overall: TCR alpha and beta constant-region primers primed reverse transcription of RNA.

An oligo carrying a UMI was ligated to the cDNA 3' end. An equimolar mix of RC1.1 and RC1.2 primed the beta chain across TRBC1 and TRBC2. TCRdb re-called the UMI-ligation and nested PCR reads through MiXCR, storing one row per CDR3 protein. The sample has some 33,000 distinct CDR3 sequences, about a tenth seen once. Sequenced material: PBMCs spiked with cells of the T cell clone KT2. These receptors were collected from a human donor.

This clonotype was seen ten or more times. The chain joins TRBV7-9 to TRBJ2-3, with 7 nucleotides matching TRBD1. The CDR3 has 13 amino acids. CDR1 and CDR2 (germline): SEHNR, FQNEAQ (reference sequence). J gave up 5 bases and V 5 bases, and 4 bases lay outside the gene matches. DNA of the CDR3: TGTGCCAGCAGCCAAACAGGGGTAGATACGCAGTATTTT. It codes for CASSQTGVDTQYF. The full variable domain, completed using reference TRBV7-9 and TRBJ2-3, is DTGVSQNPRHKITKRGQNVTFRCDPISEHNRLYWYRQTLGQGPEFLTYFQNEAQLEKSRLLSDRFSAERPKGSFSTLEIQRTEQGDSAMYLCASSQTGVDTQYFGPGTRLTVL.

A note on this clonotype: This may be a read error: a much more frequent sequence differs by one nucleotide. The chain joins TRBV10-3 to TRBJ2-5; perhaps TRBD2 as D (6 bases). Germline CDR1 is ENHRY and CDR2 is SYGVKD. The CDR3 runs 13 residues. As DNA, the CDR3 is TGTGCCATCAGTGAGGGAGGGATCGAGAACCAGTACTTC. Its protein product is CAISEGGIENQYF.

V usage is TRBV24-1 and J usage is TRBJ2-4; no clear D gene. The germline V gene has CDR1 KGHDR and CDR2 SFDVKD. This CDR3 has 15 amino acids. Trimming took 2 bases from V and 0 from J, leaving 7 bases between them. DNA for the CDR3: TGTGCCACCAGTGATTGGAACGAAGCCAAAAACATTCAGTACTTC. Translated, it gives CATSDWNEAKNIQYF.

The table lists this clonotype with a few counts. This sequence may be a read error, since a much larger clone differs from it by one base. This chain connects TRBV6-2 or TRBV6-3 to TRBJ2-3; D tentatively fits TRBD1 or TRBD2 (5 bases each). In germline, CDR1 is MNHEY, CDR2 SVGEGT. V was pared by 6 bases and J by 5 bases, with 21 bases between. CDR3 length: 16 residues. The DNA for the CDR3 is TGTGCCAGCAGCACCTCCATGGTTGGGGGTGGAGATACGCAGTATTTT. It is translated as CASSTSMVGGGDTQYF.

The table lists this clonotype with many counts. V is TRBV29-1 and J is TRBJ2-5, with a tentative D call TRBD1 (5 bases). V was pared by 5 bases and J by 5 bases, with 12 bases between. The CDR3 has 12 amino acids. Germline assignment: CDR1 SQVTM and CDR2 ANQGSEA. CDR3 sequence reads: CSVRQRRETQYF. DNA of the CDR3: TGCAGCGTTCGACAGCGCCGGGAGACCCAGTACTTC.

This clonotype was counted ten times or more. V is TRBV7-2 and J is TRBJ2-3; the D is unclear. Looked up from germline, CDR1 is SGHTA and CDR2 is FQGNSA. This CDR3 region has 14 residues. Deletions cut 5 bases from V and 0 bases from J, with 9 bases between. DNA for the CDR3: TGTGCCAGCAGCCCGGGCGGAAGCACAGATACGCAGTATTTT. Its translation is CASSPGGSTDTQYF.

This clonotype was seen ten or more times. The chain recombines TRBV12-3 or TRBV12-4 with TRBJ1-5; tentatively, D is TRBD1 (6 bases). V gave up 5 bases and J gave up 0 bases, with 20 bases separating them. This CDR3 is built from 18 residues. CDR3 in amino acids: CASSPYPGGAYSNQPQHF. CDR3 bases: TGTGCCAGCAGTCCTTACCCCGGGGGGGCGTATAGCAATCAGCCCCAGCATTTT.

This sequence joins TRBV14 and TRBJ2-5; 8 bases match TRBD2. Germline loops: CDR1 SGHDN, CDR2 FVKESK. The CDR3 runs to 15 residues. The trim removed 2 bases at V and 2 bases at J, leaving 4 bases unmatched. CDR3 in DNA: TGTGCCAGCAGCCAATGGCGGGAGGAACAAGAGACCCAGTACTTC. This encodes CASSQWREEQETQYF. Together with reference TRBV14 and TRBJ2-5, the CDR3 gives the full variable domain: EAGVTQFPSHSVIEKGQTVTLRCDPISGHDNLYWYRRVMGKEIKFLLHFVKESKQDESGMPNNRFLAERTGGTYSTLKVQPAELEDSGVYFCASSQWREEQETQYFGPGTRLLVL.

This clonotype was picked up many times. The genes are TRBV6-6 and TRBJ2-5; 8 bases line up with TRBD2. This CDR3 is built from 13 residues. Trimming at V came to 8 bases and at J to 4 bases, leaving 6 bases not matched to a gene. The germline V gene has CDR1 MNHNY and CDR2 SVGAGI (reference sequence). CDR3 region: CASGGAGGETQYF. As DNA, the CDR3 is TGTGCCAGCGGCGGGGCGGGAGGAGAGACCCAGTACTTC.

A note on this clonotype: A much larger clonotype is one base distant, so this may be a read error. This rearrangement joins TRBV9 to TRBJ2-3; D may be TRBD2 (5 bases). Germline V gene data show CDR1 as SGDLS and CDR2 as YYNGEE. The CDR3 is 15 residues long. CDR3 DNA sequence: TGTGCCAGCAGCGTAGGAGGACTTGGCACAGAAACGCAGTATTTT. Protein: CASSVGGLGTETQYF.

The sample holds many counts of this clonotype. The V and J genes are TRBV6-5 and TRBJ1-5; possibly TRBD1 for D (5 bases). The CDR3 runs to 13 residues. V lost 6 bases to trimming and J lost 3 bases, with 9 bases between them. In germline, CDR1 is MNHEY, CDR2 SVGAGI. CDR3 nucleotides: TGTGCCAGCAGACGACAGATCAATCAGCCCCAGCATTTT. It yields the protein CASRRQINQPQHF.

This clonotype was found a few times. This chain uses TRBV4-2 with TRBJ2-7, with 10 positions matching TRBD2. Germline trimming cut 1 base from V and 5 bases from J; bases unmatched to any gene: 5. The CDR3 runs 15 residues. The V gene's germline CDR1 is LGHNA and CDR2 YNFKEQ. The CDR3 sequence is CASSQASGSGDEQYF. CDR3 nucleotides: TGTGCCAGCAGCCAAGCTAGCGGGAGCGGCGACGAGCAGTACTTC.

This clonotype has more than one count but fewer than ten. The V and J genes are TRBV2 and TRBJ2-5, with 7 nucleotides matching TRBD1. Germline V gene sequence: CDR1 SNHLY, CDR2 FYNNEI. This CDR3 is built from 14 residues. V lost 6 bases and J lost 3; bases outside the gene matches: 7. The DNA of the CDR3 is TGTGCCAGCAGAGAGAGACAGGGAAAAGAGACCCAGTACTTC. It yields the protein CASRERQGKETQYF.

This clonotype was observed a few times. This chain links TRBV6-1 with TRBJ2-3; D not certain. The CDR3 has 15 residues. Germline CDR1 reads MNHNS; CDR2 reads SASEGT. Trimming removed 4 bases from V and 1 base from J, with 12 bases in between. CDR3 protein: CASSVSVYGTDTQYF. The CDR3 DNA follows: TGTGCCAGCAGTGTGTCTGTGTACGGCACAGATACGCAGTATTTT.

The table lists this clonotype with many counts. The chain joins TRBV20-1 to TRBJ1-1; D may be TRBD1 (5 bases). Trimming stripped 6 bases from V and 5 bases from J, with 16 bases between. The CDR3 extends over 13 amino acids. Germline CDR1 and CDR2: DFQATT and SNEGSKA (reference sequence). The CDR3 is CSAKDSAGTEAFF. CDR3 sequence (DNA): TGCAGTGCAAAAGACAGCGCGGGGACTGAAGCTTTCTTT.

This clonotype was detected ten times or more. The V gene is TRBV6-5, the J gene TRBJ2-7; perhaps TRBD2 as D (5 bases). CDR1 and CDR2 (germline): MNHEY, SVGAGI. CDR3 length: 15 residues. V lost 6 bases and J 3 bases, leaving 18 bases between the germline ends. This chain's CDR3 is CASRIGLLESYEQYF. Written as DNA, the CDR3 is TGTGCCAGCAGAATCGGACTGCTTGAAAGCTACGAGCAGTACTTC.

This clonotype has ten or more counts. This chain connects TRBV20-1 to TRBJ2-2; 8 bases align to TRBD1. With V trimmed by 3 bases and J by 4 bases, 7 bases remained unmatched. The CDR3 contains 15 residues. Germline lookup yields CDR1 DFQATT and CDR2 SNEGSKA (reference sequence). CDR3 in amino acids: CSARLQGGGTGELFF. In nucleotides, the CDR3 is TGCAGTGCTAGGCTACAGGGGGGCGGCACCGGGGAGCTGTTTTTT.

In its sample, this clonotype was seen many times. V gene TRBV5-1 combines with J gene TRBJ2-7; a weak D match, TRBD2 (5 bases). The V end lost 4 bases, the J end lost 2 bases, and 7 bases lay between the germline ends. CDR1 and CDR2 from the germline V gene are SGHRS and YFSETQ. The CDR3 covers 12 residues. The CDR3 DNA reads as TGCGCCAGCAGCGAGGGAACCTACGAGCAGTACTTC. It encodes CASSEGTYEQYF.

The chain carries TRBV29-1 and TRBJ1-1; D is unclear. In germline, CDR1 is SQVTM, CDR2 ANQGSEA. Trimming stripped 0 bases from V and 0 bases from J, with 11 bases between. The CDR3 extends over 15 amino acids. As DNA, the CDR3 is TGCAGCGTTGAAGAAGCTGGGGTATTGAACACTGAAGCTTTCTTT. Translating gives CSVEEAGVLNTEAFF.

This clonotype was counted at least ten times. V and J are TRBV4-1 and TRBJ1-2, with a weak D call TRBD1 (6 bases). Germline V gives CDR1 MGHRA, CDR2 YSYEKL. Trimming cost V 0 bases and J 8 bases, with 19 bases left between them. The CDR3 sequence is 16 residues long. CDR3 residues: CASSQDPLTGAEGYTF. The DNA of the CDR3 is TGCGCCAGCAGCCAAGATCCATTGACAGGAGCTGAAGGCTACACCTTC.

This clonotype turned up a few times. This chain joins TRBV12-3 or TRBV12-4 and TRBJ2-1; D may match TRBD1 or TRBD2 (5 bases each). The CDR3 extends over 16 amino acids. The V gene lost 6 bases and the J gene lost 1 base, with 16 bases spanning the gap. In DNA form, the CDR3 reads TGTGCCAGCAGACCCCGGGACGAGGGGTCCTACAATGAGCAGTTCTTC. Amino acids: CASRPRDEGSYNEQFF.

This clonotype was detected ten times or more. The CDR3 is CASSSWGDSSYEQYF. The CDR3, as DNA: TGCGCCAGCAGCTCCTGGGGGGACAGCTCCTACGAGCAGTACTTC. V usage is TRBV5-1 and J usage is TRBJ2-7, with a weak D call TRBD1 (7 bases). This CDR3 has 15 residues. Germline V CDR1 and CDR2: SGHRS, YFSETQ. V dropped 3 bases and J dropped 0 bases, with 13 bases sitting between them.

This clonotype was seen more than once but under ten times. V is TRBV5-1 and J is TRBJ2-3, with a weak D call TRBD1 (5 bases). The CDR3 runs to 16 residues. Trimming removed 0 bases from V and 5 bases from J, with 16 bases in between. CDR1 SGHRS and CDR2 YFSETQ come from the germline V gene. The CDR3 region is CASSLVGPKQGDTQYF. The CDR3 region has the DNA TGCGCCAGCAGCTTGGTAGGCCCCAAGCAGGGAGATACGCAGTATTTT.

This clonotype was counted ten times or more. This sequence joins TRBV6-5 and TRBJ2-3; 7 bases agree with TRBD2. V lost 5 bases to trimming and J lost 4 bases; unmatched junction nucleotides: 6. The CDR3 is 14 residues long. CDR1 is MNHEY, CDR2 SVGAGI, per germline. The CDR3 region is CASSPSGDSDTQYF. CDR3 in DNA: TGTGCCAGCAGTCCTAGCGGAGATTCAGATACGCAGTATTTT.

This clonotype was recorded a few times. The CDR3 loop is CASSDRRGRTTEAFF. The CDR3 DNA reads TGTGCCAGCAGTGATAGGAGGGGGAGGACCACTGAAGCTTTCTTT. The chain has TRBV2 and TRBJ1-1, with D maybe TRBD1 (6 bases). The CDR3 is 15 amino acids. V lost 3 bases, J lost 4 bases, and 15 bases lay in between. Germline CDR1 reads SNHLY; CDR2 reads FYNNEI.

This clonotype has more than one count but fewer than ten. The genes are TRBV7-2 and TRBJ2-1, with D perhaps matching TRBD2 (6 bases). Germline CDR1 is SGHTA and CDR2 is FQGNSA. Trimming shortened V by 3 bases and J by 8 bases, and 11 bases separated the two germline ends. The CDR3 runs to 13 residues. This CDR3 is CASSFLPGDEQFF. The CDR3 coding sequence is TGTGCCAGCAGCTTCCTGCCGGGGGATGAGCAGTTCTTC.

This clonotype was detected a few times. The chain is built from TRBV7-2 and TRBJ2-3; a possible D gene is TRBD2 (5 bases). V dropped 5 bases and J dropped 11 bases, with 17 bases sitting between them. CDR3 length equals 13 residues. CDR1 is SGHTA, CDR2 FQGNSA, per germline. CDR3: CASSEPDRGRQYF. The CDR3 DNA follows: TGTGCCAGCAGCGAACCTGACCGAGGGAGGCAGTATTTT. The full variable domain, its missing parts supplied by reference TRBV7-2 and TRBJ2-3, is GAGVSQSPSNKVTEKGKDVELRCDPISGHTALYWYRQSLGQGLEFLIYFQGNSAPDKSGLPSDRFSAERTGGSVSTLTIQRTQQEDSAVYLCASSEPDRGRQYFGPGTRLTVL.

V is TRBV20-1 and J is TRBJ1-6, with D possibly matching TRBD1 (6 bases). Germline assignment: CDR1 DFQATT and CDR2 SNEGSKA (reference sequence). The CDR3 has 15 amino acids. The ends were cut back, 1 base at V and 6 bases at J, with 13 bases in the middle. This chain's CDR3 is CSARGETGLNSPLHF. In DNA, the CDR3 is TGCAGTGCTAGAGGGGAAACAGGGCTTAATTCACCCCTCCACTTT.

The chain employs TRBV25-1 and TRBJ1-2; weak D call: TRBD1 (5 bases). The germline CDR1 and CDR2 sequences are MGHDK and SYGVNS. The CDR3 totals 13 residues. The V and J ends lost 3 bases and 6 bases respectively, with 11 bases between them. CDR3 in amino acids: CASSDWGKNGYTF. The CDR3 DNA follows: TGTGCCAGCAGTGATTGGGGGAAGAATGGCTACACCTTC.